These T cell receptor beta chains were read from a single sample in a study of cytomegalovirus exposure and HLA in healthy donors. The assay was immunoSEQ multiplex PCR, and TCRdb's table has in-frame clones only and misses some. Of around 130,000 clones listed, 6.5% to 9.5% are singletons. The sequencing input was PBMCs. These receptors all stem from a man between 40 and 49 years old in good health and CMV-seronegative. The CDR3 runs from the conserved cysteine through the conserved F or W. A D gene is named only where the DNA matches it firmly. Rows give clone size only sometimes, using once, few, many, or a class for an expanded clone.

-	TRBV14	-	TRBJ2-3	TGTGCCAGCAGCCAAGATTGGCCCAGACTAGCAGATACGCAGTATTTT	CASSQDWPRLADTQYF
few	TRBV7-9	-	TRBJ1-3	TGTGCCAGCCTGCGGGGGTTAGGAAACACCATATATTTT	CASLRGLGNTIYF
few	TRBV14	-	TRBJ2-3	TGTGCCAGCAGCCAAGGCAGGGGCAACACAGATACGCAGTATTTT	CASSQGRGNTDTQYF
few	TRBV2	TRBD1	TRBJ1-5	TGTGCCAGCACTCGGACAGGGACTCAGCCCCAGCATTTT	CASTRTGTQPQHF
few	TRBV14	TRBD1	TRBJ1-4	TGTGCCAGCAGCCTACAGGGGGAAAAACTGTTTTTT	CASSLQGEKLFF
-	TRBV7-6	TRBD2	TRBJ2-3	TGTGCCAGCAGCTTGGGGGGCGGGGGGACCACAGATACGCAGTATTTT	CASSLGGGGTTDTQYF
few	TRBV5-8	-	TRBJ1-2	TGTGCCAGCAGCGCGGGGTGGGGCCATGGCTACACCTTC	CASSAGWGHGYTF
few	TRBV11-2	-	TRBJ2-7	TGTGCCAGCAGCTTAGAGGGCGCCTACGAGCAGTACTTC	CASSLEGAYEQYF
few	TRBV7-9	-	TRBJ1-6	TGTGCCAGCAGCTTAGACGTGGGCAATTCACCCCTCCACTTT	CASSLDVGNSPLHF
few	TRBV5-1	-	TRBJ2-2	TGCGCCAGCAGCTTACAGGATCCCATCACCGGGGAGCTGTTTTTT	CASSLQDPITGELFF
few	TRBV27	-	TRBJ1-2	TGTGCCAGCAGACTTAGAATGGACAGTCGGACGCTCTATGGCTACACCTTC	CASRLRMDSRTLYGYTF
few	TRBV7-8	-	TRBJ1-1	TGTGCCAGCAGCTTAACTTTGGGTCGGGGGAACACTGAAGCTTTCTTT	CASSLTLGRGNTEAFF
-	TRBV7-2	-	TRBJ1-1	TGTGCCAGCAGCTCGGTAACAGGGTTGGGTGAAGCTTTCTTT	CASSSVTGLGEAFF
few	TRBV5-1	TRBD1	TRBJ1-2	TGCGCCAGCAGCTCGGACAGGGTTCTTTTTTCCACCTTC	CASSSDRVLFSTF
-	TRBV4-2	TRBD2	TRBJ2-7	TGTGCCAGCAGCCAAGAGTGGTTAGCGGGGGCCTACGAGCAGTACTTC	CASSQEWLAGAYEQYF
-	TRBV9	TRBD2	TRBJ2-2	TGTGCCAGCAGCGTACCCTCCTTGGGTAGCGGGGGGGTCGAAACCGGGGAGCTGTTTTTT	CASSVPSLGSGGVETGELFF
-	TRBV5-1	-	TRBJ2-3	TGCGCCAGCAGCTTGGAACAAGCAGATACGCAGTATTTT	CASSLEQADTQYF
few	TRBV11-2	-	TRBJ1-4	TGTGCCAGCAGCTTAGGTTTAGCTAATGAAAAACTGTTTTTT	CASSLGLANEKLFF
many	TRBV2	TRBD1	TRBJ2-7	TGTGCCAGCACCTGGACAGGGGCCTACGAGCAGTACTTC	CASTWTGAYEQYF
few	TRBV4-1	TRBD1	TRBJ2-3	TGCGCCAGCAGCCAAGCTCTACAGGGGGCTATGACAGATACGCAGTATTTT	CASSQALQGAMTDTQYF
-	TRBV7-2	TRBD2	TRBJ2-3	TGTGCCAGCAGCTCCCGGCGGGGGGCGGGAGATACGCAGTATTTT	CASSSRRGAGDTQYF
few	TRBV9	-	TRBJ1-1	TGTGCCAGCAGCGTAGGCGACAACCCTGAAGCTTTCTTT	CASSVGDNPEAFF
-	TRBV7-9	TRBD1	TRBJ1-1	TGTGCCAGCAGACTGACAGGGTTATACACTGAAGCTTTCTTT	CASRLTGLYTEAFF
-	TRBV2	TRBD2	TRBJ2-4	TGTGCCAGCAGTGCTGGCGGGGGGAGGGTCAAAAACATTCAGTACTTC	CASSAGGGRVKNIQYF
few	TRBV11-2	-	TRBJ1-1	TGTGCCAGCAGCCCCTTCAGGGTTAACATGAACACTGAAGCTTTCTTT	CASSPFRVNMNTEAFF
-	TRBV29-1	TRBD1	TRBJ1-3	TGCAGCGCAGCACAGGGGGCTGGAAACACCATATATTTT	CSAAQGAGNTIYF
-	TRBV16	-	TRBJ2-3	TGTGCCAGCAGCCAATCCCGGGGAGATACGCAGTATTTT	CASSQSRGDTQYF
-	TRBV19	-	TRBJ2-7	TGTGCCAGTAGTATAGACCCTCTCGTGCCGAGCTACGAGCAGTACTTC	CASSIDPLVPSYEQYF
few	TRBV9	-	TRBJ2-1	TGTGCCAGTCAACCCGGGAGCTCCTACAATGAGCAGTTCTTC	CASQPGSSYNEQFF
-	TRBV25-1	TRBD1	TRBJ1-5	TGTGCCAGCAGTGGAGGACAGGGGAATCAGCCCCAGCATTTT	CASSGGQGNQPQHF
-	TRBV4-3	-	TRBJ1-1	TGCGCCAGCAGCCAAGGACAGGTGAACACTGAAGCTTTCTTT	CASSQGQVNTEAFF
few	TRBV5-1	-	TRBJ1-1	TGCGCCAGCAGCTTTACAGGGTCCACTGAAGCTTTCTTT	CASSFTGSTEAFF
-	TRBV25-1	-	TRBJ2-7	TGTGCCAGCAGTGAATTTAAAACCCTTCCTGAGAGGGGGAACGAGCAGTACTTC	CASSEFKTLPERGNEQYF
few	TRBV28	-	TRBJ2-5	TGTGCCAGCAGTCCCCTCCTACAGGGTCGGGGAGAGACCCAGTACTTC	CASSPLLQGRGETQYF
-	TRBV5-8	-	TRBJ2-3	TGTGCCAGCAGAGATGGGGCCTATTCCACAGATACGCAGTATTTT	CASRDGAYSTDTQYF
-	TRBV6-1	TRBD2	TRBJ2-7	TGTGCCAGCGCTGGGACTAGCGGCTCCTACGAGCAGTACTTC	CASAGTSGSYEQYF
-	TRBV19	-	TRBJ2-2	TGTGCCAGTAGTATAGGGCCCACAGGGGAGCTGTTTTTT	CASSIGPTGELFF
-	TRBV15	-	TRBJ2-3	TGTGCCACCAGCACGGCGGGACGGAGCACAGATACGCAGTATTTT	CATSTAGRSTDTQYF
few	TRBV11-3	-	TRBJ2-2	TGTGCCAGCAGCTTAGTGTCTAGCGGGGAGCTGTTTTTT	CASSLVSSGELFF
-	TRBV10-2	-	TRBJ1-1	TGCGCCAGCAGTGAACTACAAGAAGCTTTCTTT	CASSELQEAFF
-	TRBV21-1	-	TRBJ2-6	TGTGCCAGCAGCCGCCTCGTGGCAGGGGTGACCTCTGGGGCCAACGTCCTGACTTTC	CASSRLVAGVTSGANVLTF
-	TRBV27	-	TRBJ2-3	TGTGCCAGCAGTTTATTCGGGGGTGCGAGCACAGATACGCAGTATTTT	CASSLFGGASTDTQYF
-	TRBV6-1	TRBD1	TRBJ1-2	TGTGCCAGCAGGGATTGGGACAGGGGGGGTGGCTACACCTTC	CASRDWDRGGGYTF
-	TRBV11-3	TRBD2	TRBJ2-3	TGTGCCAGCAGCCGAACGGGGACTACTGGGGCTACGCAGTATTTT	CASSRTGTTGATQYF
few	TRBV18	-	TRBJ2-5	TGTGCCAGCTCACCACCGTCCGTCCAAGAGACCCAGTACTTC	CASSPPSVQETQYF
-	TRBV27	-	TRBJ2-7	TGTGCCAGCTCCCAGGGGTTCTTGTTCGAGCAGTACTTC	CASSQGFLFEQYF
-	TRBV9	-	TRBJ1-1	TGTGCCAGCAGCGTCCGACAGGACACTGAAGCTTTCTTT	CASSVRQDTEAFF